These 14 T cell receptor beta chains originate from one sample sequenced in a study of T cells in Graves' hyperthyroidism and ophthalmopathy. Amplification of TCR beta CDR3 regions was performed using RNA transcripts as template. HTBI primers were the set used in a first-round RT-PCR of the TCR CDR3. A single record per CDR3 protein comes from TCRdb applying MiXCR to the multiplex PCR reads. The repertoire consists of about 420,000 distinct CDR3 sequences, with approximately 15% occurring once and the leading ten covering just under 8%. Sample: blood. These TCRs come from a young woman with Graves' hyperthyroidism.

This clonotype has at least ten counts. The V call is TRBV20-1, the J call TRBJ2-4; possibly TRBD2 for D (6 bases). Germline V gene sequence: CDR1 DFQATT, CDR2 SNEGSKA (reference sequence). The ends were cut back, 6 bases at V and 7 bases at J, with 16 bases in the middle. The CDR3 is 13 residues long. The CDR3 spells CSAHSPAGNIQYF. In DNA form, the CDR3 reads TGCAGTGCCCACTCCCCAGCGGGTAACATTCAGTACTTC.

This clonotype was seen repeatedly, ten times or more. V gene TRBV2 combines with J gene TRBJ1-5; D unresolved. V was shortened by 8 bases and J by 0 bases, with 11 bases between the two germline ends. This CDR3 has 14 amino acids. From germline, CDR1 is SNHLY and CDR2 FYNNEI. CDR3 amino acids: CASHPESSNQPQHF. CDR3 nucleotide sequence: TGTGCCAGCCATCCGGAGAGTAGCAATCAGCCCCAGCATTTT.

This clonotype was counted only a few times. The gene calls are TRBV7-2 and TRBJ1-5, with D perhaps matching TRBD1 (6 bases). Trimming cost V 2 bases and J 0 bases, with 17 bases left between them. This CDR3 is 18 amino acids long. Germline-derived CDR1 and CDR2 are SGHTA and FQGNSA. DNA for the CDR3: TGTGCCAGCAGCTTACGGGGCGGGACAAGGTATAGCAATCAGCCCCAGCATTTT. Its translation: CASSLRGGTRYSNQPQHF.

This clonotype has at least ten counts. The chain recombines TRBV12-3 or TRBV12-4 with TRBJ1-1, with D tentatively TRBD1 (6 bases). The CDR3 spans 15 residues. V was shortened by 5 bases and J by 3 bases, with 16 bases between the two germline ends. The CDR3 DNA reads TGTGCCAGCAGTCCAGGCAGGGGACGCGACACTGAAGCTTTCTTT. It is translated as CASSPGRGRDTEAFF.

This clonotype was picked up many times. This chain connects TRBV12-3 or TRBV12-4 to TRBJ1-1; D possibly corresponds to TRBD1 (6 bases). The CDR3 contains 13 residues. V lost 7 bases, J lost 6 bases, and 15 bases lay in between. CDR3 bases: TGTGCCAGCACCAACAGGGAGGGCCCTGAAGCTTTCTTT. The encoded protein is CASTNREGPEAFF.

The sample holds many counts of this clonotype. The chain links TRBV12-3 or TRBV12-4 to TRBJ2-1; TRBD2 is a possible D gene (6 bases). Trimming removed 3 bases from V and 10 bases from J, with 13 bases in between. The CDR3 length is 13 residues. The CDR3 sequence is CASSFSGAWEQFF. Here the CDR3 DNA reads TGTGCCAGCAGTTTTTCGGGAGCTTGGGAGCAGTTCTTC.

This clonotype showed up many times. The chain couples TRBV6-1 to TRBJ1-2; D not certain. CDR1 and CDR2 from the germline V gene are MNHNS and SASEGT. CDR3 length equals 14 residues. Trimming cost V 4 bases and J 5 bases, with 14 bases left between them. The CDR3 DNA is TGTGCCAGCAGTGGGGATGCGGGATGGTATGGCTACACCTTC. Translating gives CASSGDAGWYGYTF.

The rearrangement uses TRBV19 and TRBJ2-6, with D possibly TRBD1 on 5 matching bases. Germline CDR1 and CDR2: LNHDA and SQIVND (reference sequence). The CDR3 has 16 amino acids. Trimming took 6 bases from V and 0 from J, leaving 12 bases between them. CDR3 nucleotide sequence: TGTGCCAGTAGCTCCAAGGGGTTCTCTGGGGCCAACGTCCTGACTTTC. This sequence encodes CASSSKGFSGANVLTF.

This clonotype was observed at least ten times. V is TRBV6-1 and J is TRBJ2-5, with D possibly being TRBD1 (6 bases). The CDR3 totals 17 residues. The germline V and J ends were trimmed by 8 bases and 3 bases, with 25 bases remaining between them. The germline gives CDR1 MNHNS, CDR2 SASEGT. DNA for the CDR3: TGTGCCAGCGGTTCGTATAGAAACAGGGAATTCGAAGAGACCCAGTACTTC. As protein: CASGSYRNREFEETQYF.

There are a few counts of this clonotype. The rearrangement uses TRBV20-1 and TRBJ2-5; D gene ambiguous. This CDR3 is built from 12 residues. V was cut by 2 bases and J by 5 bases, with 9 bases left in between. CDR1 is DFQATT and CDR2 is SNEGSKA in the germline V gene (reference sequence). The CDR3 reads CSARPGSETQYF. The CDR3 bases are TGCAGTGCTAGACCGGGCAGCGAGACCCAGTACTTC.

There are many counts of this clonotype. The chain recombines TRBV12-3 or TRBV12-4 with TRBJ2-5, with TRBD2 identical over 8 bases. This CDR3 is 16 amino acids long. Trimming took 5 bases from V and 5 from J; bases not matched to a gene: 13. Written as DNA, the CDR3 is TGTGCCAGCAGTGGATGGCTCCGGGGGGGGCAGGAGACCCAGTACTTC. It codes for CASSGWLRGGQETQYF.

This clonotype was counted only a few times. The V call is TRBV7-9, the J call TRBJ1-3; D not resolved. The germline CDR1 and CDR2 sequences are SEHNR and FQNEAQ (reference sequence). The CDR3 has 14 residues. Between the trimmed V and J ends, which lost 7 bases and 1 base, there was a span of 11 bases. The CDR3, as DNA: TGTGCCAGCAACTTGTTTCGATCTGGAAACACCATATATTTT. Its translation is CASNLFRSGNTIYF.

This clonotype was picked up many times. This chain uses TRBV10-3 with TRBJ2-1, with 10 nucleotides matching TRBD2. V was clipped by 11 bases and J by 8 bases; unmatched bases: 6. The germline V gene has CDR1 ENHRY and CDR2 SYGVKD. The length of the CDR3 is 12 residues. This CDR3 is CASQREGDEQFF. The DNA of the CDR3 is TGTGCCTCTCAGCGGGAGGGGGATGAGCAGTTCTTC.

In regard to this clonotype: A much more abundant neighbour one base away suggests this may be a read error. As DNA, the CDR3 is TGTGCCATCTCGGTTCGCCCAAATGAGCAGCTCTTC. Translated, it gives CAISVRPNEQLF. The gene calls are TRBV10-3 and TRBJ2-1; no firm D call. Per germline, CDR1 ENHRY and CDR2 SYGVKD. This CDR3 has 12 amino acids.